This T cell receptor beta chain appears in the sequencing data of a study of cytomegalovirus exposure and HLA in healthy donors. Findings of the study overall: Highly shared variants forming one cluster were likely a sequencing artifact.

In regard to this clone: Its antigen remains unidentified.

V lost 5 bases and J lost 5, with 13 bases in between. Germline CDR1 and CDR2: SEHNR and FQNEAQ (reference sequence). The length of the CDR3 is 14 residues. 60 Vbeta and 13 Jbeta primers were used in PCR. The data were produced by immunoSEQ multiplex PCR, yet TCRdb's version contains in-frame clones alone and is incomplete. This repertoire includes roughly 120,000 clones. This receptor was obtained from a man aged 18 to 29 in good health and CMV-seronegative. This chain joins TRBV7-9 and TRBJ2-1; possibly TRBD1 for D (5 bases). The specimen was PBMCs. DNA of the CDR3: TGTGCCAGCAGCCCTGACAGCCCCGACAATGAGCAGTTCTTC. Protein: CASSPDSPDNEQFF.